The TCR beta chain under discussion was sequenced for a study of response to subunit inactivated influenza vaccine. The study, taken as a whole, reports: The authors suggested that every seasonal influenza vaccination recruits few new T cells.

The V and J ends lost 7 bases and 2 bases respectively, with 14 bases between them. This CDR3 has 14 amino acids. This clonotype was counted a few times. What it binds is unknown. TCRdb used MiXCR to reprocess the RT-PCR reads, holding one entry per CDR3 protein. The sample records roughly 540,000 distinct CDR3 sequences, approximately 24% being singletons. These same data were also listed under a study on T cells expressing NK-cell markers. Turning to that study: UMIs were included in TCR beta cDNA generated by 5'RACE template switching. Researchers got TCR beta repertoires out of sorted CD3+CD56+NKG2C+, CD3+CD56+NKG2C- and CD3+CD56-NKG2C+ T cells. Top CD8+ clonotypes included the dominant CD3+CD56+NKG2C+ clonotypes in roughly six donors. Topping the CD3+CD56-NKG2C+ fraction as well were these clonotypes, in a handful of donors.

The chain uses TRBV12-3 or TRBV12-4 and TRBJ1-1, with D perhaps TRBD1 (5 bases). Here the sequenced sample was CD4+ T cells sorted from PBMCs, taken 11 to 12 days after vaccination. This clonotype was obtained from a man aged 50 to 60 who received an inactivated influenza vaccine. In DNA, the CDR3 is TGTGCCAGCACCCTGGGAGGGGCAAACACTGAAGCTTTCTTT. This encodes CASTLGGANTEAFF.